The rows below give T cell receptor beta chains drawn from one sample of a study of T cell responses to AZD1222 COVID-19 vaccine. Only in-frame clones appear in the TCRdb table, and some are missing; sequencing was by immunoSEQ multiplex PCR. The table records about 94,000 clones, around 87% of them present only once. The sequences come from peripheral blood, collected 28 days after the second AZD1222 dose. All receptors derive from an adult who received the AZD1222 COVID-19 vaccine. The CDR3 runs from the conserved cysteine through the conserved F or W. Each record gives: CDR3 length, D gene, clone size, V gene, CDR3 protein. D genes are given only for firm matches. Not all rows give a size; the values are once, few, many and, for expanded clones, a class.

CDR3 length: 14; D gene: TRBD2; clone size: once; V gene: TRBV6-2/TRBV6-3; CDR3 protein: CASTPAGISYEQYF
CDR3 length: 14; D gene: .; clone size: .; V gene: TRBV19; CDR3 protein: CATRLGAGYNEQFF
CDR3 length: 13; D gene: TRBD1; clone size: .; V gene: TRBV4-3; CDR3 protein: CASSQYRGSGYTF
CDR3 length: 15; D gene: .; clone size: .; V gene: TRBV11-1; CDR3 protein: CASSPNRAEQETQYF
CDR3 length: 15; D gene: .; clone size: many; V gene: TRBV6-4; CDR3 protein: CASSDQGRINQPQHF
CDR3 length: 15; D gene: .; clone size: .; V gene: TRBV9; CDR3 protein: CASSGSDGYNSPLHF
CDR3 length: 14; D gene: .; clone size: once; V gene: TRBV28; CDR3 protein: CASSYSGSNQPQHF
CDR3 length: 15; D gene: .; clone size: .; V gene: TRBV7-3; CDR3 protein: CASSLQGSSYNEQFF
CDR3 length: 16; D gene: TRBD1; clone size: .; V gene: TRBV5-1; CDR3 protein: CASPFHTGATPYEQYF
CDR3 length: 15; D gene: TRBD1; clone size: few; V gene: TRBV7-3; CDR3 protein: CASSSGTGHTDTQYF
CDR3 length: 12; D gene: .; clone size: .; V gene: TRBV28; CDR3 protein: CASSSGNQPQHF
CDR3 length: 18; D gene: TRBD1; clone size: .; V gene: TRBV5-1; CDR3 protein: CASSLWAFRQGSNTEAFF
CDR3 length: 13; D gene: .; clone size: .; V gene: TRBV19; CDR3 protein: CASSDTGDYGYTF
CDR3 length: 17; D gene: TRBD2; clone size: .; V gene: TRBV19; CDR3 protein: CASSIGVAGLRGDTQYF
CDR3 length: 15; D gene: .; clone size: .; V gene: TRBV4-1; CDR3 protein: CASSQDRRYTGELFF
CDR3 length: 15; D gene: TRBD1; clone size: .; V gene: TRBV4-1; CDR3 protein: CASSQTGVSNTEAFF
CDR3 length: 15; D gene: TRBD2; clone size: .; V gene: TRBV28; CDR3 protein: CASSLPGTSGYEQYF
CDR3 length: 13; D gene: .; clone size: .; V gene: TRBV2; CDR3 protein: CASDRRMNTEAFF
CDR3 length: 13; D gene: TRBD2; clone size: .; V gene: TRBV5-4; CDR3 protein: CASSFFLAGEQYF
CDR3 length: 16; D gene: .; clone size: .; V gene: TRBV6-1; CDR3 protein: CASSEAHFRGDQPQHF
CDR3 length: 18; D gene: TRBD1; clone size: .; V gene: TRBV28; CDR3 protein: CASSLWEGTGGRNSPLHF
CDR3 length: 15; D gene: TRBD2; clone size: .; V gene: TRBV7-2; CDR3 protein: CASSYSSGSVYEQYF
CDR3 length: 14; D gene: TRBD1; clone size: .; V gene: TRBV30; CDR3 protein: CAWVDRGQGNTIYF
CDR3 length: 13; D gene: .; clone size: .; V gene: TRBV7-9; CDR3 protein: CASSQSLGAEAFF
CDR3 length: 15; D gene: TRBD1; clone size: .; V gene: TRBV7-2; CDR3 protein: CASSLRIGQVTEAFF
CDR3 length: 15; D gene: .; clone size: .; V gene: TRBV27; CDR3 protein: CASSLSRSYNSPLHF
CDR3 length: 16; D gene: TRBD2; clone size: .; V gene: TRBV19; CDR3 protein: CASSLQAGGSYNEQFF
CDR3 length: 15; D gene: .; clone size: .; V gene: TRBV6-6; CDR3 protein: CASSYGGSANYGYTF